This TCR beta chain was identified during a study of cytomegalovirus exposure and HLA in healthy donors. The germline gives CDR1 MNHEY, CDR2 SMNVEV (reference sequence). The CDR3 spans 18 residues. Trimming took off 4 bases at V and 1 base at J, with 21 bases between the two ends. The PCR employed 60 Vbeta primers together with 13 Jbeta primers. Repertoires were generated with immunoSEQ multiplex PCR, while TCRdb's copy carries only in-frame clones and drops some. The sample has about 130,000 clones; roughly four fifths are singletons. Remarks on this clone: Its antigen remains unidentified.

Notes on the study in general: Researchers counted around 180 TCR beta chains as cytomegalovirus-associated.

Sequencing used PBMCs. The sequence came from a woman between 45 and 65 years old in good health and CMV-seropositive. The rearrangement uses TRBV27 and TRBJ2-3; D perhaps matches TRBD1 (8 bases). CDR3 amino acids: CASSSWTGRDGRTDTQYF. The DNA of the CDR3 is TGTGCCAGCAGTTCCTGGACAGGGAGGGACGGGCGCACAGATACGCAGTATTTT.